The clone carrying this TCR beta chain was detected many times. The data belong to a study of early T cells in non-severe SARS-CoV-2 infection. Individual cDNA molecules each received unique molecular identifiers attached to them. MiXCR, applied by TCRdb to the 5' RACE reads, yields one record per CDR3 protein. The sample holds tens of thousands of distinct CDR3 sequences, over 4.5% seen once. Germline V lookup: CDR1 LNHDA, CDR2 SQIVND (reference sequence). Trimming cost V 5 bases and J 1 base, with 14 bases left between them. The CDR3 is 16 residues long. The TCR sequence derives from an adult who was a healthcare worker with PCR-confirmed SARS-CoV-2 infection or an uninfected control (not recorded which). The sequencing sample was made of whole blood. The V call is TRBV19, the J call TRBJ2-2; no clear D. As DNA, the CDR3 is TGTGCCAGTAGTCCTCGGACGGCTCAGAACACCGGGGAGCTGTTTTTT. It is translated as CASSPRTAQNTGELFF. The whole variable domain, remainder taken from reference TRBV19 and TRBJ2-2, is DGGITQSPKYLFRKEGQNVTLSCEQNLNHDAMYWYRQDPGQGLRLIYYSQIVNDFQKGDIAEGYSVSREKKESFPLTVTSAQKNPTAFYLCASSPRTAQNTGELFFGEGSRLTVL.